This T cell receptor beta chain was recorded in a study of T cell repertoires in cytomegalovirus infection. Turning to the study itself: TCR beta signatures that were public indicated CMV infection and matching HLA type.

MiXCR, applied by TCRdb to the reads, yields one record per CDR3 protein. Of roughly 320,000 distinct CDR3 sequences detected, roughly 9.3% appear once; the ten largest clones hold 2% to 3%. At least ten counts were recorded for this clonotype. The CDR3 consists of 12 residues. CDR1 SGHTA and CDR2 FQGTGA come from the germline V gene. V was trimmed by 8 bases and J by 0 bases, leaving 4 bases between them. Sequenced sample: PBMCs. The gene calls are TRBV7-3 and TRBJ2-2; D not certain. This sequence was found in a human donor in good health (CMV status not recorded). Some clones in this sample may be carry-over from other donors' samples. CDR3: CASAANTGELFF. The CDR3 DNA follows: TGTGCCAGCGCGGCGAACACCGGGGAGCTGTTTTTT.